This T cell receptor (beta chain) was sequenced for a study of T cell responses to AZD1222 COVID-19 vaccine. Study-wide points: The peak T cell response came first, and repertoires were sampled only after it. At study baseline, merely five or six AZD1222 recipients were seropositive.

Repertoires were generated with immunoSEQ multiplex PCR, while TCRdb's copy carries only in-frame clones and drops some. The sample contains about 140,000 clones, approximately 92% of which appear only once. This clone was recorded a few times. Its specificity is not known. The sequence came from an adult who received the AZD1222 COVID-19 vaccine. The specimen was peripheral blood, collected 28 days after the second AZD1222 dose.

The DNA for the CDR3 is TGTGCCAGCAGTTTAGGGGGGATTGGGCAGCCCCAGCATTTT. This encodes CASSLGGIGQPQHF. The V gene is TRBV27, the J gene TRBJ1-5; possibly TRBD1 for D (5 bases). This CDR3 has 14 residues. Germline lookup yields CDR1 MNHEY and CDR2 SMNVEV (reference sequence). Trimming left V 2 bases short and J 7 bases short, with 12 bases between.